Following are 12 T cell receptor beta chains from one sample sequenced in a study of long-term antiretroviral therapy in people with HIV. A v3.0 immunoSEQ assay was performed at survey level. Measured with immunoSEQ multiplex PCR; TCRdb has only the in-frame clones, and not every one. The data show about 28,000 clones, with 70% to 90% seen just once and 8.5% to 9.5% held by the top ten. Sequences were derived from unsorted PBMCs, sampled 3 years after starting antiretroviral therapy. All receptors come from a man aged 40-50 years with HIV.

The chain has TRBV14 and TRBJ1-2; 7 nucleotides match TRBD1. With 0 bases clipped from V and 5 bases from J, the junction kept 6 bases outside the gene matches. CDR3 length: 15 amino acids. Germline V lookup: CDR1 SGHDN, CDR2 FVKESK. The CDR3 nucleotides read TGTGCCAGCAGCCAAGATAGACAGGGTGTGTATGGCTACACCTTC. Translated: CASSQDRQGVYGYTF. Full variable domain (rest looked up from reference TRBV14 and TRBJ1-2): EAGVTQFPSHSVIEKGQTVTLRCDPISGHDNLYWYRRVMGKEIKFLLHFVKESKQDESGMPNNRFLAERTGGTYSTLKVQPAELEDSGVYFCASSQDRQGVYGYTFGSGTRLTVV.

This clone was found a few times. The chain carries TRBV14 and TRBJ1-2, with 7 bases identical to TRBD1. With 3 bases clipped from V and 10 bases from J, the junction kept 11 bases outside the gene matches. The CDR3 spans 14 residues. The germline V gene has CDR1 SGHDN and CDR2 FVKESK. CDR3 loop: CASSQSMTGTDYTF. The CDR3 region has the DNA TGTGCCAGCAGCCAGTCGATGACAGGGACTGACTACACCTTC.

The V gene is TRBV29-1, the J gene TRBJ2-3; D not resolved. Germline values: CDR1 SQVTM, CDR2 ANQGSEA. This CDR3 has 11 residues. V was clipped by 6 bases and J by 3 bases, with 7 bases between them. CDR3 region: CSVEKTDTQYF. CDR3 nucleotides: TGCAGCGTGGAGAAAACAGATACGCAGTATTTT.

The CDR3 here is CASSSRANEKLFF. CDR3 sequence (DNA): TGTGCCAGCAGTTCTAGGGCTAATGAAAAACTGTTTTTT. The chain recombines TRBV28 with TRBJ1-4; D ambiguous. Germline loops: CDR1 MDHEN, CDR2 SYDVKM. Trimming removed 4 bases from V and 3 bases from J, with 6 bases in between. The CDR3 contains 13 residues.

This chain uses TRBV11-3 with TRBJ2-3, with D perhaps matching TRBD1 (6 bases). Germline-derived CDR1 and CDR2 are SGHNT and YENEEA. V dropped 5 bases and J dropped 10 bases, with 19 bases sitting between them. The CDR3 runs to 14 residues. CDR3 nucleotide sequence: TGTGCCAGCAGCAGGGACAACCTTTTCCCATCGCAGTATTTT. It specifies CASSRDNLFPSQYF.

The CDR3: CASSPSYNNQPQHF. The CDR3 DNA follows: TGTGCCAGCAGTCCTTCCTACAACAATCAGCCCCAGCATTTT. The gene calls are TRBV6-1 and TRBJ1-5, with D uncertain. V gave up 5 bases and J gave up 3 bases, with 11 bases separating them. The CDR3 spans 14 residues. CDR1 is MNHNS and CDR2 is SASEGT in the germline V gene.

The V call is TRBV7-2, the J call TRBJ2-3, with TRBD2 matching over 10 bases. CDR1 and CDR2 (germline): SGHTA, FQGNSA. V shed 2 bases and J 4 bases; nucleotides not matched to a gene: 3. CDR3 length: 15 amino acids. The DNA of the CDR3 is TGTGCCAGCAGCTTACTAGCGGGAGTCTCAGATACGCAGTATTTT. Protein product: CASSLLAGVSDTQYF.

V gene TRBV5-1 combines with J gene TRBJ2-7, with D possibly being TRBD2 (5 bases). The CDR3 consists of 14 residues. CDR1 is SGHRS and CDR2 is YFSETQ in the germline V gene. The germline V and J ends were trimmed by 4 bases and 2 bases, with 13 bases remaining between them. The CDR3 region is CASSLLDSTYEQYF. The CDR3 DNA sequence: TGCGCCAGCAGCCTACTGGACTCAACCTACGAGCAGTACTTC. Based on the CDR3 plus reference TRBV5-1 and TRBJ2-7, the full variable domain is KAGVTQTPRYLIKTRGQQVTLSCSPISGHRSVSWYQQTPGQGLQFLFEYFSETQRNKGNFPGRFSGRQFSNSRSEMNVSTLELGDSALYLCASSLLDSTYEQYFGPGTRLTVT.

The gene calls are TRBV7-6 and TRBJ2-2; 8 bases match TRBD1. The CDR3 contains 17 residues. The V gene's germline CDR1 is SGHVS and CDR2 FNYEAQ. J gave up 6 bases and V 1 base, and 10 bases lay outside the gene matches. The CDR3 loop is CASSLGAQGARAGELFF. CDR3 nucleotide sequence: TGTGCCAGCAGCTTAGGGGCGCAGGGGGCGCGAGCCGGGGAGCTGTTTTTT.

The chain joins TRBV9 to TRBJ1-6; D is undetermined. The length of the CDR3 is 14 residues. Germline CDR1 reads SGDLS; CDR2 reads YYNGEE. V was pared by 0 bases and J by 7 bases, with 8 bases between. DNA for the CDR3: TGTGCCAGCAGCGTAGAAGAGCGGAATTCACCCCTCCACTTT. Protein product: CASSVEERNSPLHF.

The chain combines TRBV14 with TRBJ2-1; possibly TRBD2 for D (6 bases). CDR3 length: 12 residues. V lost 3 bases, J lost 7 bases, and 7 bases lay in between. Germline V gene lookup returns CDR1 SGHDN and CDR2 FVKESK. The CDR3 DNA reads as TGTGCCAGCAGCCAGGGGGGAAATGAGCAGTTCTTC. Translation: CASSQGGNEQFF. Looking up the rest from reference TRBV14 and TRBJ2-1 gives the full variable domain: EAGVTQFPSHSVIEKGQTVTLRCDPISGHDNLYWYRRVMGKEIKFLLHFVKESKQDESGMPNNRFLAERTGGTYSTLKVQPAELEDSGVYFCASSQGGNEQFFGPGTRLTVL.

The rearrangement links TRBV6-6 to TRBJ1-1; D is unresolved. V was clipped by 0 bases and J by 3 bases, with 8 bases between them. The V gene's germline CDR1 is MNHNY and CDR2 SVGAGI (reference sequence). The CDR3 loop spans 14 amino acids. DNA of the CDR3: TGTGCCAGCAGTTACTCTCGGCCCTACACTGAAGCTTTCTTT. Its translation is CASSYSRPYTEAFF.